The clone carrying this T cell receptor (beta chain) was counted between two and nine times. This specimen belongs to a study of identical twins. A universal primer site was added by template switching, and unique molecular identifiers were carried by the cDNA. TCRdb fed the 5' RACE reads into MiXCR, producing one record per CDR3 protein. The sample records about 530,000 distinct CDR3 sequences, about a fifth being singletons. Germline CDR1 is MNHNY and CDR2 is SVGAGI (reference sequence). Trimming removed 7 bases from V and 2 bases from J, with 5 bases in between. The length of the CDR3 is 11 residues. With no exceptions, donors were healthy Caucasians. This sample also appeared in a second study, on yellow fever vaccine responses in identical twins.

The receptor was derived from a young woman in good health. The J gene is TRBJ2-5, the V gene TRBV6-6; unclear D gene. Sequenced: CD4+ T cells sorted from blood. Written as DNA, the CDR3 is TGTGCCAGCACAGGACAAGAGACCCAGTACTTC. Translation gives CASTGQETQYF.